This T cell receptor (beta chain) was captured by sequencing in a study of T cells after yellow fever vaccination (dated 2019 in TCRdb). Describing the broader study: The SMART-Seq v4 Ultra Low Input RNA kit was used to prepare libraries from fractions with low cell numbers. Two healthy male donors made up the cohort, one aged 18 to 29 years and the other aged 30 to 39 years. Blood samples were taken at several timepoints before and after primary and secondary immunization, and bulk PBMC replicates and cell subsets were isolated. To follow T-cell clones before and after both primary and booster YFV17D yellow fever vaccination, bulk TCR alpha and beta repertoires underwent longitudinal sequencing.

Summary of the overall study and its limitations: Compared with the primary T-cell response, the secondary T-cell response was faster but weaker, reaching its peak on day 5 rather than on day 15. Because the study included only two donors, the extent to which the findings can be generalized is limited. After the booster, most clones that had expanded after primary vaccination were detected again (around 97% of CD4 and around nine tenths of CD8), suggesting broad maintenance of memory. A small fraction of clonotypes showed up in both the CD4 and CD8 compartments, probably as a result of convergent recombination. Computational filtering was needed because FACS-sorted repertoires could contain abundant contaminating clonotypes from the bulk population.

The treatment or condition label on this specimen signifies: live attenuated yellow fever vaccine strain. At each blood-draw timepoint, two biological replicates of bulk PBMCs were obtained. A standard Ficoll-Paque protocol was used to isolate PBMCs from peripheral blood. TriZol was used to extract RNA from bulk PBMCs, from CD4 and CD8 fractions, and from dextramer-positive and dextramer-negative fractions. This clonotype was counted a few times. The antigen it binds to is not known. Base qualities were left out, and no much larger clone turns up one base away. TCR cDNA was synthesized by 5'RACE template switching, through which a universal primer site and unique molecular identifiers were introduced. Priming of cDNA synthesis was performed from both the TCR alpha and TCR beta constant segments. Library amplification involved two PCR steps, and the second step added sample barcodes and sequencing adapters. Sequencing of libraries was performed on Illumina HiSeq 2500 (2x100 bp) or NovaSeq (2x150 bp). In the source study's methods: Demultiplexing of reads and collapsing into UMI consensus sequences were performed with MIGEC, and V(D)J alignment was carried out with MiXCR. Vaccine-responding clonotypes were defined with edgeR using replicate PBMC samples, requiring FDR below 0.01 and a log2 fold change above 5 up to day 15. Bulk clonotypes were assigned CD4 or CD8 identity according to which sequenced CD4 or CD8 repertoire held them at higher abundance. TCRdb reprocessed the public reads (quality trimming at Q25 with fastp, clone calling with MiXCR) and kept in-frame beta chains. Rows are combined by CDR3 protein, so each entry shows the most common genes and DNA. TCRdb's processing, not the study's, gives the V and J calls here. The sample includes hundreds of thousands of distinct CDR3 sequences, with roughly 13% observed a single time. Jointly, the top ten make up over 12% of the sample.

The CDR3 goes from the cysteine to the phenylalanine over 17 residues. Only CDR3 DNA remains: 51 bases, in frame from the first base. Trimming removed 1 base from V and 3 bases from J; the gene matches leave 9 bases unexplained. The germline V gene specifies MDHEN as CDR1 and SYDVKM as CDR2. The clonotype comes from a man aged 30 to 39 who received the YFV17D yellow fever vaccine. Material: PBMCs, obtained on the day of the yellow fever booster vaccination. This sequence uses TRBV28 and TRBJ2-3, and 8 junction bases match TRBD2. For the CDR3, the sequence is CASSLSPGRASTDTQYF. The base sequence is TGTGCCAGCAGTTTATCTCCCGGGAGGGCATCTACAGATACGCAGTATTTT.